The 3 T cell receptor beta chains in this list originate from one sample, sequenced in a study of CD8 T cells in ankylosing spondylitis. General study findings and limits: Blood of patients with ankylosing spondylitis appeared to be characterized by a TCR beta motif of about eight highly homologous variants.

These receptors are not linked to any known antigen. TCRdb re-analysed the 5' RACE reads in MiXCR, keeping a single row per CDR3 protein. This table has approximately 300,000 distinct CDR3 sequences, roughly 8% appearing once. The source material was blood, either unsorted or a sorted T cell fraction (not recorded which). The receptors were gathered from a male donor with ankylosing spondylitis.

This chain uses TRBV15 with TRBJ1-1, with D uncertain. This CDR3 contains 16 residues. V lost 0 bases to trimming and J lost 0 bases, with 11 bases between them. CDR1 and CDR2 from the germline V gene are LNHNV and YYDKDF (reference sequence). CDR3 protein: CATSRDGFRLNTEAFF. In DNA form, the CDR3 reads TGTGCCACCAGCAGAGATGGATTCCGCTTGAACACTGAAGCTTTCTTT.

This clonotype has ten or more counts. The rearrangement joins TRBV7-2 to TRBJ2-1, with D perhaps TRBD2 (6 bases). This CDR3 has 15 amino acids. V lost 5 bases to trimming and J lost 2 bases, with 13 bases between them. The germline CDR1 and CDR2 sequences are SGHTA and FQGNSA. CDR3 sequence reads: CASSLDRRAYNEQFF. The CDR3 DNA follows: TGTGCCAGCAGCCTGGACCGGAGGGCCTACAATGAGCAGTTCTTC.

This clonotype was picked up many times. The V gene is TRBV20-1, the J gene TRBJ2-7, with 12 nucleotides matching TRBD2. Germline CDR1 is DFQATT and CDR2 is SNEGSKA (reference sequence). This CDR3 is 12 amino acids long. The J segment lost 4 bases and the V segment lost 8 bases, leaving 3 bases of the junction unmatched. The CDR3 spells CSWTSGTYEQYF. Written as DNA, the CDR3 is TGCAGTTGGACTAGCGGGACGTACGAGCAGTACTTC.